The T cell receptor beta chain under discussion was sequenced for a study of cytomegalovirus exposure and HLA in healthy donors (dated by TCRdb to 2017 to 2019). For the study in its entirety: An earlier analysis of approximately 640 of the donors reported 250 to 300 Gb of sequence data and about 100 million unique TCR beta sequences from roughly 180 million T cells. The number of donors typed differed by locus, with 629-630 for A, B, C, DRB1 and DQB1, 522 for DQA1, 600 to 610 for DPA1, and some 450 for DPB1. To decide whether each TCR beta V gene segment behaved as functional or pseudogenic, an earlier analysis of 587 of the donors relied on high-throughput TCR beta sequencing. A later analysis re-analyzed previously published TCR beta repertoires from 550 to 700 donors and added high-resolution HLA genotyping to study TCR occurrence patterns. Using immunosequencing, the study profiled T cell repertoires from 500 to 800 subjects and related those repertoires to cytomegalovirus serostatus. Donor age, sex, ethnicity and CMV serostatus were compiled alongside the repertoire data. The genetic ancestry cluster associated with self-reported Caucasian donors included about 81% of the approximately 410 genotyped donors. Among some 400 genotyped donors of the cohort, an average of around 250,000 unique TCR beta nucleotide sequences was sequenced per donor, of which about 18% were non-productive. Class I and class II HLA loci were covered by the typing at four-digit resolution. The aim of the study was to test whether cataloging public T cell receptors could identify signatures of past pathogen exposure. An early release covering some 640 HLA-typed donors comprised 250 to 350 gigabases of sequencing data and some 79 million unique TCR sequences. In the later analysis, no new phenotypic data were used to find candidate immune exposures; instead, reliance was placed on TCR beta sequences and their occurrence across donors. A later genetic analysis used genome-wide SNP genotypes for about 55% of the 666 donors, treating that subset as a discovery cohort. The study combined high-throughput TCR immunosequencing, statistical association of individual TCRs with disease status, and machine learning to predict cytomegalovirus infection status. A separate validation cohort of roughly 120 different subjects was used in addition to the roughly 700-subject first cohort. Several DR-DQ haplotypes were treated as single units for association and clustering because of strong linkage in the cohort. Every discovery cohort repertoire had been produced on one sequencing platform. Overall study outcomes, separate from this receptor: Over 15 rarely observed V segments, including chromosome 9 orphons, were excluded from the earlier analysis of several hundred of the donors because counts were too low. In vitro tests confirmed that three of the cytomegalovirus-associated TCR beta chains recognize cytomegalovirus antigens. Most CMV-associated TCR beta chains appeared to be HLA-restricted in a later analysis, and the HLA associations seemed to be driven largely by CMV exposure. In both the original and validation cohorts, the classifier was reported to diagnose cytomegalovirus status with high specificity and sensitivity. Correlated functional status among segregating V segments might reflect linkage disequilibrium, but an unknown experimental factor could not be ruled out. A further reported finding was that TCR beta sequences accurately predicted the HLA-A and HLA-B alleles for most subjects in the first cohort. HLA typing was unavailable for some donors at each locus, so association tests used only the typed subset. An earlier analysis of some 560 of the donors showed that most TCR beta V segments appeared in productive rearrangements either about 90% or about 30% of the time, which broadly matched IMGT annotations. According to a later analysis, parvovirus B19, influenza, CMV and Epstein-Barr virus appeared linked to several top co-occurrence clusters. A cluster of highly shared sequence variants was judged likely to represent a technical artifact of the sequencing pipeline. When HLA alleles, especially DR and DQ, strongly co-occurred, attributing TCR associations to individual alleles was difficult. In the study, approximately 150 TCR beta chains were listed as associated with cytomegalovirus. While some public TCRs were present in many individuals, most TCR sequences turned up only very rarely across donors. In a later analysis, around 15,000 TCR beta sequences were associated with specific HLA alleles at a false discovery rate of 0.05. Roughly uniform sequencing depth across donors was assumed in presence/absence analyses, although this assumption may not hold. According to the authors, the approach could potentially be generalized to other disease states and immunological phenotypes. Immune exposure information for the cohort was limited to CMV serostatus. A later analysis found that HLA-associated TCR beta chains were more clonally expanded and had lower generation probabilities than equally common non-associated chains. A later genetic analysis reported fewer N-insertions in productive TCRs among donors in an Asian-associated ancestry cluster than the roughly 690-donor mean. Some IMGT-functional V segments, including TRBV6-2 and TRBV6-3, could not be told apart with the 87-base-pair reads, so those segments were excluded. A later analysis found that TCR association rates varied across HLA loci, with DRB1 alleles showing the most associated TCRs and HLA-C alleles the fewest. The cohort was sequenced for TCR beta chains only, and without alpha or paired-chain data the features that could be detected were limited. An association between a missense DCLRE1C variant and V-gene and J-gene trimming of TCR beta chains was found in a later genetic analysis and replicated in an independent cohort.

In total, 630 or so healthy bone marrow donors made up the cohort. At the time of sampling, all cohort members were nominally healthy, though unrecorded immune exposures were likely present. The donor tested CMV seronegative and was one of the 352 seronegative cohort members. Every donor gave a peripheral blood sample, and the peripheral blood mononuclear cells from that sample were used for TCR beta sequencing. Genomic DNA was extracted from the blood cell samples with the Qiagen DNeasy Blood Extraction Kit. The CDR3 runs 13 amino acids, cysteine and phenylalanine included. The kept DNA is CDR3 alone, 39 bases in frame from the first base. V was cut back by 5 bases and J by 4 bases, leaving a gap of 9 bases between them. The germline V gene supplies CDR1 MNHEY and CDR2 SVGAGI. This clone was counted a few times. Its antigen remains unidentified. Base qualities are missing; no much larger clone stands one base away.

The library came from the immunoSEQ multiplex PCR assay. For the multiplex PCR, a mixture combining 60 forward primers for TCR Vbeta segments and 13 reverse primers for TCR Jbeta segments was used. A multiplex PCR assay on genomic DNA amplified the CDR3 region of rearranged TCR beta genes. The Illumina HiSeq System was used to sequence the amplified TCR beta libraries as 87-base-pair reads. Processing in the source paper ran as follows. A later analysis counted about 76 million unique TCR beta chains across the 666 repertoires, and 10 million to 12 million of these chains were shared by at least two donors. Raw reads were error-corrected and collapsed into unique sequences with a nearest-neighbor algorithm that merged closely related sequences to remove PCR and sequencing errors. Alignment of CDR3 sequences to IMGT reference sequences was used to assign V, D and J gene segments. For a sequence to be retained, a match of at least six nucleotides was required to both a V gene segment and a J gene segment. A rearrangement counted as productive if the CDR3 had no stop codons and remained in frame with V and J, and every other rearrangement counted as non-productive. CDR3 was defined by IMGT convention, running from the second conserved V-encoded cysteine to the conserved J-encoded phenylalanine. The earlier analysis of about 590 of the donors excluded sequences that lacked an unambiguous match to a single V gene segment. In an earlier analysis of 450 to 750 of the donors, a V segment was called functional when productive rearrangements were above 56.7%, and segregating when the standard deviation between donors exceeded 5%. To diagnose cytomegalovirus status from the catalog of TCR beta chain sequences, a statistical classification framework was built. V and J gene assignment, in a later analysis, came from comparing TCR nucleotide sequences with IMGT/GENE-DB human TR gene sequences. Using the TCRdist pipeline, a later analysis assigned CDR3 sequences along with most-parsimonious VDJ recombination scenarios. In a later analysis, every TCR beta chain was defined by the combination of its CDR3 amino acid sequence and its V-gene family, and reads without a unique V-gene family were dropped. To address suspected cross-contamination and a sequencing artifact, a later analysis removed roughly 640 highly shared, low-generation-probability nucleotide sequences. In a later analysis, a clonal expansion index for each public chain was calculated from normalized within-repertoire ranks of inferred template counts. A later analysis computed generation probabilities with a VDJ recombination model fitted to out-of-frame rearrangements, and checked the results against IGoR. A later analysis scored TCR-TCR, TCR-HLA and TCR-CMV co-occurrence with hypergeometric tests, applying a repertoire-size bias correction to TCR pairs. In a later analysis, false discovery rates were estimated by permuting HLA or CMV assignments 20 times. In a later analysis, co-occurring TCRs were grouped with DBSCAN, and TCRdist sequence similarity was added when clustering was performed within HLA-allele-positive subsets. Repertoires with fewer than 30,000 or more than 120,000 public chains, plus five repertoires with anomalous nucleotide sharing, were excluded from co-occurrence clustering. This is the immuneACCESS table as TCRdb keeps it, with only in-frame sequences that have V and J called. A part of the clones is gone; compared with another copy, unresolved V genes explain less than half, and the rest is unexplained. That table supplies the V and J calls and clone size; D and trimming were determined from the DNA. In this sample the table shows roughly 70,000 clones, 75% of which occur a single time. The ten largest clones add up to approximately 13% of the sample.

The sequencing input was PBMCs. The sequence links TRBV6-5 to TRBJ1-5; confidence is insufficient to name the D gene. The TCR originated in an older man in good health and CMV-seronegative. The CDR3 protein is CASSRRPNQPQHF. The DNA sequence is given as TGTGCCAGCAGTCGGAGACCAAATCAGCCCCAGCATTTT.